The rows below give T cell receptor beta chains drawn from one sample of a study of beta chain features in type 1 diabetes. Profiling relied on immunoSEQ multiplex PCR, and the TCRdb table lists in-frame clones only, not all of them. The data show 640,000 or so clones, over 12% seen once. Material: naive CD4+ T cells from blood. The receptors were gathered from a man younger than 35 with type 1 diabetes. CDR3s include the opening cysteine and the closing phenylalanine or tryptophan. A D gene is named only where the DNA matches it firmly. Clone sizes are given selectively: once, few, many, or a class where the clone is expanded.

J gene,V gene,clone size,D gene,CDR3 DNA,CDR3 protein
TRBJ1-2,TRBV5-1,few,-,TGCGCCAGCAATGGTCCAACTCCTAACTATGGCTACACCTTC,CASNGPTPNYGYTF
TRBJ1-5,TRBV15,few,-,TGTGCCACCAGCAGAGTCCGCGGGGCCAATCAGCCCCAGCATTTT,CATSRVRGANQPQHF
TRBJ2-3,TRBV19,-,TRBD2,TGTGCCAGTAGTATTCGACTAGCAGTCACCGATACGCAGTATTTT,CASSIRLAVTDTQYF
TRBJ2-2,TRBV9,few,TRBD1,TGTGCCAGCAGCTACCGACAGGGGTTGTCCGGGGAGCTGTTTTTT,CASSYRQGLSGELFF
TRBJ1-1,TRBV29-1,-,-,TGCAGCGTTGGCGGGATTGGAGATACTGAAGCTTTCTTT,CSVGGIGDTEAFF
TRBJ1-2,TRBV30,-,-,TGTGCCTGGAGCGACCCCCGGGAGTATGGCTACACCTTC,CAWSDPREYGYTF
TRBJ1-2,TRBV29-1,-,TRBD1,TGCAGCGTTGACCCAGGGGGCGGCTATGGCTACACCTTC,CSVDPGGGYGYTF
TRBJ2-3,TRBV6-5,-,-,TGTGCCAGCAAACAGGCGGGGCGGAGTGAGGATACGCAGTATTTT,CASKQAGRSEDTQYF
TRBJ2-1,TRBV6-4,-,-,TGTGCCAGCAGTAGGGAGGCGAGCTCCTACAATGAGCAGTTCTTC,CASSREASSYNEQFF
TRBJ2-3,TRBV30,-,-,TGTGCCTGGAGTTTTGAAGGGGAACGGGGAAATACGCAGTATTTT,CAWSFEGERGNTQYF
TRBJ2-3,TRBV29-1,-,-,TGCAGCGTTGTTTGGCAGGGCACAGATACGCAGTATTTT,CSVVWQGTDTQYF
TRBJ2-5,TRBV11-2,few,-,TGTGCCAGCAGCTTAGGGACCCAAGAGACCCAGTACTTC,CASSLGTQETQYF
TRBJ1-3,TRBV7-2,-,-,TGTGCCAGCAGCTGGGACGGCTCTGGAAACACCATATATTTT,CASSWDGSGNTIYF
TRBJ2-3,TRBV29-1,few,-,TGCAGCGTTTTAAGGGGTGGGCTCACAGATACGCAGTATTTT,CSVLRGGLTDTQYF
TRBJ2-2,TRBV9,-,-,TGTGCCAGCAGCGTAGAGCCCGGGCGTGGGGAGCTGTTTTTT,CASSVEPGRGELFF
TRBJ1-3,TRBV29-1,-,-,TGCAGCGTTCAGGTTCCTGGAAACACCATATATTTT,CSVQVPGNTIYF
TRBJ2-1,TRBV29-1,-,-,TGCAGCGCAGGGGTCTCCTACAATGAGCAGTTCTTC,CSAGVSYNEQFF
TRBJ2-3,TRBV29-1,-,TRBD1,TGCAGCGTTGACTCTTCGACAGGGCCTAACGGGCAGTATTTT,CSVDSSTGPNGQYF
TRBJ1-1,TRBV7-9,-,-,TGTGCCAGCACTTGGCCTCCGAACACTGAAGCTTTCTTT,CASTWPPNTEAFF
TRBJ1-5,TRBV5-4,-,-,TGTGCCAGCAGCTTGATGGGTCAGCCCCAGCATTTT,CASSLMGQPQHF
TRBJ2-4,TRBV5-1,-,TRBD1,TGCGCCAGCAGCTTCTCCCCGACAGGGGCCAAAAACATTCAGTACTTC,CASSFSPTGAKNIQYF
TRBJ2-7,TRBV7-2,-,-,TGTGCCAGCAGCTTAGCGCTGGGGGTCTCCTACGAGCAGTACTTC,CASSLALGVSYEQYF
TRBJ2-7,TRBV7-2,once,-,TGTGCCAGCAGCTTAGGAGGGGAACTCACCTACGAGCAGTACTTC,CASSLGGELTYEQYF
TRBJ1-2,TRBV9,-,-,TGTGCCAGCAGCGGACTGGGGGGGACACCCTATGGCTACACCTTC,CASSGLGGTPYGYTF
TRBJ2-5,TRBV14,-,-,TGTGCCAGCGGAGAGAGTTCGTTAGACGGGACCCAGTACTTC,CASGESSLDGTQYF
TRBJ1-2,TRBV9,-,-,TGTGCCAGCAGCGTGGTGTATCCCCCGTCGGTCGCTGATAACTATGGCTACACCTTC,CASSVVYPPSVADNYGYTF
TRBJ2-5,TRBV5-6,few,TRBD1,TGTGCCAGCAGCCCCGGGACAGGGAAAGAGACCCAGTACTTC,CASSPGTGKETQYF
TRBJ2-1,TRBV7-2,few,-,TGTGCCAGCAGCTCTCCGGGGGTAAAGCAGTTCTTC,CASSSPGVKQFF
TRBJ2-3,TRBV7-7,-,-,TGTGCTAGCAGCCCCGCAGGGGTAGGAGATACGCAGTATTTT,CASSPAGVGDTQYF